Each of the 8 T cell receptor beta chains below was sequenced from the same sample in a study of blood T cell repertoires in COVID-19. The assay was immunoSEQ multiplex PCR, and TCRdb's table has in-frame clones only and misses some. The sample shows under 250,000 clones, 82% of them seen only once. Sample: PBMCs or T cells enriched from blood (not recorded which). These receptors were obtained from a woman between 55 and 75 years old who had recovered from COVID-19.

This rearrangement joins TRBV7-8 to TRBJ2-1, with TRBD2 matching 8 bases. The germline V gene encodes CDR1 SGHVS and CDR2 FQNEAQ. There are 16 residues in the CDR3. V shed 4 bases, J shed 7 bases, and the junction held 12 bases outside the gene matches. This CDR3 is CASSSPTPGGKNEQFF. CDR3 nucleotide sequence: TGTGCCAGCAGCTCCCCCACACCGGGGGGGAAAAATGAGCAGTTCTTC.

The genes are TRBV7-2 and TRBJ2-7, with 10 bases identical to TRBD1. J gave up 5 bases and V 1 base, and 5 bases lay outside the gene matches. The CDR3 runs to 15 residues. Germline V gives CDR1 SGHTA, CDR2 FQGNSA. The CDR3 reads CASSLGLTGGNEQYF. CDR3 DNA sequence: TGTGCCAGCAGCTTAGGTTTGACAGGGGGCAACGAGCAGTACTTC.

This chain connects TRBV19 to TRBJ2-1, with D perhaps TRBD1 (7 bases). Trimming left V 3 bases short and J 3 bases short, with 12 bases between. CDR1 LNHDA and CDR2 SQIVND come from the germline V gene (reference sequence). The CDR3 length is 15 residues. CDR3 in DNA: TGTGCCAGTAGTATGGAGGGGGCGGTCTACAATGAGCAGTTCTTC. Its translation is CASSMEGAVYNEQFF.

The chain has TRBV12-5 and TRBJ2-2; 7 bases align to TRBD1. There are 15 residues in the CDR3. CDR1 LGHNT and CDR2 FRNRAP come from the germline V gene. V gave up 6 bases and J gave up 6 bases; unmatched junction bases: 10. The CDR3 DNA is TGTGCTAGTGGCGAAGGGCAGGGGGTTTCCGGGGAGCTGTTTTTT. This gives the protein CASGEGQGVSGELFF.

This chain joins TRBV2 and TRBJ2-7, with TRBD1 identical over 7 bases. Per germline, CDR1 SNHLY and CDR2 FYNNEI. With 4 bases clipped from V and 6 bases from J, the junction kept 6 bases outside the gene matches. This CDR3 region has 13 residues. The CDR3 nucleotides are TGTGCCAGCAGTGTAAGGACAGGATCCGAGCAGTACTTC. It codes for CASSVRTGSEQYF.

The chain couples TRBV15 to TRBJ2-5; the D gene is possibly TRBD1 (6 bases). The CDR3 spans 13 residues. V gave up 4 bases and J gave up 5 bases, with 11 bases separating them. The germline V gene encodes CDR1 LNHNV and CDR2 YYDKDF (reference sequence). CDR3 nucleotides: TGTGCCACCAGCACAGGACAGCGGGAGACCCAGTACTTC. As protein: CATSTGQRETQYF. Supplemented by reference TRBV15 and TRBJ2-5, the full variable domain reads DAMVIQNPRYQVTQFGKPVTLSCSQTLNHNVMYWYQQKSSQAPKLLFHYYDKDFNNEADTPDNFQSRRPNTSFCFLDIRSPGLGDTAMYLCATSTGQRETQYFGPGTRLLVL.

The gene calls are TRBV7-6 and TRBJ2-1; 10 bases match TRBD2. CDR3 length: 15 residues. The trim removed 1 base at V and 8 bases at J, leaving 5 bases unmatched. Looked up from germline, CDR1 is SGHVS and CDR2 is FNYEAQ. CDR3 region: CASSLVAGGIDEQFF. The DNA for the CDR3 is TGTGCCAGCAGCTTAGTAGCGGGGGGTATCGATGAGCAGTTCTTC.

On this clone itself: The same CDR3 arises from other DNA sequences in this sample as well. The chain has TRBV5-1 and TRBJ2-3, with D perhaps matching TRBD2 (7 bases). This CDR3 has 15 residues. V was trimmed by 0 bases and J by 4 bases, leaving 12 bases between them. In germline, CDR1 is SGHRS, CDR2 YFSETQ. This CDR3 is CASSLASGGPDTQYF. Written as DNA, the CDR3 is TGCGCCAGCAGCTTGGCCTCGGGGGGCCCAGATACGCAGTATTTT.